A single T cell receptor beta chain is shown here with its context. Its antigen is currently unknown. Treatment of the sample: some 20 received Ad26.COV2.S at low or high dose, single or two shots; about 5 received placebo; per-sample allocation not given. On day 63 after the first injection, vaccine and placebo recipients gave samples. Vaccination used an Ad26 vector expressing Wuhan-strain SARS-CoV-2 spike. Data came from immunoSEQ multiplex PCR; TCRdb stores just in-frame clones and leaves some out. The sample gives about 440,000 clones, 90% of which show up once; about 4.5% is in the top ten. This entry belongs to a study of Ad26.COV2.S vaccination and SARS-CoV-2 variants. At the level of the study: Intramuscularly, Ad26.COV2.S was given either once or twice, 56 days apart. Study-wide points: Spike-specific TCR breadth was greater in vaccine than placebo recipients. There was a possibility that the TCR breadth and depth analyses underestimated total T cell responses.

V trimming: 1 base; J trimming: 7 bases; junction bases outside the gene matches: 7. Germline CDR1 MGHRA, CDR2 YSYEKL. This CDR3 comprises 15 residues. The chain links TRBV4-1 to TRBJ2-3, with 8 bases lining up with TRBD2. Material: peripheral blood, obtained in a trial of Ad26.COV2.S vaccine versus placebo. The sequence was collected from a person aged 18-65 years who received the Ad26.COV2.S COVID-19 vaccine or a placebo. CDR3 in amino acids: CASSQGTSWDYTQYF. The CDR3 DNA reads TGCGCCAGCAGCCAAGGGACTAGCTGGGACTATACGCAGTATTTT.